This entry is about one T cell receptor (beta chain). This record comes from a study of cytomegalovirus exposure and HLA in healthy donors. V was pared by 2 bases and J by 7 bases, with 5 bases of the junction left unmatched. This CDR3 has 15 amino acids. The germline gives CDR1 SEHNR, CDR2 FQNEAQ (reference sequence). This PCR relied on a set of 60 Vbeta primers and 13 Jbeta primers. Libraries were prepared by immunoSEQ multiplex PCR; TCRdb keeps only in-frame clonotypes and omits some of them. The sample consists of about 160,000 clones, roughly four fifths of them appearing once. The rearrangement joins TRBV7-9 to TRBJ1-6, with 7 nucleotides matching TRBD1. The sample comprised PBMCs. The sequence came from a man aged 50-60 years in good health and CMV-seropositive. CDR3 bases: TGTGCCAGCAGCTTATTCGGGACAGAGAATTCACCCCTCCACTTT. Amino acids: CASSLFGTENSPLHF.